These 20 T cell receptor beta chains share one sample of origin, sequenced in a study of blood T cell repertoires in COVID-19. The protocol was immunoSEQ multiplex PCR, while the TCRdb copy is restricted to in-frame clones and leaves out a portion. There are roughly 130,000 clones in the sample; 86% occur only once, and about 2.5% lies in the top ten. The sample comprised PBMCs or T cells enriched from blood (not recorded which). These receptors were obtained from a woman in her fifties or sixties who had recovered from COVID-19.

This rearrangement joins TRBV29-1 to TRBJ2-7; 8 positions agree with TRBD2. The trim removed 3 bases at V and 7 bases at J, leaving 8 bases unmatched. This CDR3 region has 13 residues. Germline V gene lookup returns CDR1 SQVTM and CDR2 ANQGSEA. The CDR3 reads CSVEREAGFEQYF. CDR3 sequence (DNA): TGCAGCGTTGAGCGGGAGGCGGGATTTGAGCAGTACTTC.

The chain combines TRBV19 with TRBJ2-7; 7 bases fit TRBD1. The length of the CDR3 is 14 residues. With V trimmed by 3 bases and J by 3 bases, 5 bases remained unmatched. CDR1 LNHDA and CDR2 SQIVND come from the germline V gene (reference sequence). CDR3 coding DNA: TGTGCCAGTAGTATGGTGGACAGGAACTACGAGCAGTACTTC. Translated: CASSMVDRNYEQYF.

The count of this clone is one. The chain has TRBV5-1 and TRBJ2-1; D might be TRBD1 (6 bases). This CDR3 is built from 14 residues. Germline-derived CDR1 and CDR2 are SGHRS and YFSETQ. V gave up 4 bases and J gave up 4 bases, with 12 bases separating them. CDR3 sequence (DNA): TGCGCCAGCAGCCGCCGGGACACATACAATGAGCAGTTCTTC. Translation gives CASSRRDTYNEQFF.

This sequence joins TRBV23-1 and TRBJ2-5; a possible D gene is TRBD2 (5 bases). TRBV23-1 is an ORF, with its function uncertain. V was cut by 7 bases and J by 2 bases, with 14 bases left in between. CDR3 length equals 14 residues. This CDR3 is CASKQPGFQETQYF. DNA of the CDR3: TGCGCCAGCAAACAGCCGGGATTTCAAGAGACCCAGTACTTC.

J is TRBJ1-2 and V is TRBV6-5, with a tentative D call TRBD1 (6 bases). The CDR3 is made up of 16 amino acids. The germline gives CDR1 MNHEY, CDR2 SVGAGI. Trimming pared 2 bases from V and 2 bases from J, leaving 15 bases between. Written as DNA, the CDR3 is TGTGCCAGCAGTTACCGGCAGGGGAAGTGGAACTATGGCTACACCTTC. Translated: CASSYRQGKWNYGYTF.

The chain couples TRBV5-1 to TRBJ2-7, with 11 bases matching TRBD2. From germline, CDR1 is SGHRS and CDR2 YFSETQ. J lost 3 bases, V lost 4 bases, and 3 bases had no gene match. The CDR3 runs to 14 residues. CDR3 nucleotides: TGCGCCAGCAGCCCAGGGACTAGCGGCTACGAGCAGTACTTC. Translated: CASSPGTSGYEQYF.

V and J are TRBV19 and TRBJ1-5; TRBD1 is a possible D gene (5 bases). With 0 bases removed from V and 0 bases from J, the gap between germline ends came to 15 bases. The CDR3 has 18 residues. Germline V lookup: CDR1 LNHDA, CDR2 SQIVND (reference sequence). CDR3 residues: CASSIDSLGTASNQPQHF. The CDR3, as DNA: TGTGCCAGTAGTATAGATTCGCTCGGGACTGCTAGCAATCAGCCCCAGCATTTT.

The chain links TRBV25-1 to TRBJ1-1; 10 bases agree with TRBD1. This CDR3 is built from 15 residues. Germline values: CDR1 MGHDK, CDR2 SYGVNS. V was pared by 4 bases and J by 3 bases, with 5 bases of the junction left unmatched. CDR3 DNA: TGTGCCAGCAGTGGGGACAGGGGAGTGGACACTGAAGCTTTCTTT. This gives the protein CASSGDRGVDTEAFF.

Regarding this clone: This sample also contains other DNA sequences that code for the same CDR3. This chain uses TRBV5-1 with TRBJ1-2; 11 bases align to TRBD1. This CDR3 spans 16 amino acids. V was pared by 4 bases and J by 4 bases, with 9 bases of the junction left unmatched. Germline V gene sequence: CDR1 SGHRS, CDR2 YFSETQ. In DNA, the CDR3 is TGCGCCAGCAGCCTTGGACAGGGGGCGCGGGGCTATGGCTACACCTTC. Its protein is CASSLGQGARGYGYTF.

V and J are TRBV6-1 and TRBJ2-3; weak D call: TRBD1 (6 bases). V was pared by 2 bases and J by 4 bases, with 10 bases between. CDR3 length: 14 residues. CDR1 is MNHNS, CDR2 SASEGT, per germline. This CDR3 is CASSEWPGADTQYF. The CDR3 region has the DNA TGTGCCAGCAGTGAATGGCCAGGGGCAGATACGCAGTATTTT.

The gene calls are TRBV15 and TRBJ2-7, with 11 bases that match TRBD2. J gave up 3 bases and V 3 bases, and 1 base lay outside the gene matches. From germline, CDR1 is LNHNV and CDR2 YYDKDF (reference sequence). The length of the CDR3 is 14 residues. Written as DNA, the CDR3 is TGTGCCACCAGCAGTACTAGCGGGGGCTACGAGCAGTACTTC. It codes for CATSSTSGGYEQYF.

This clone appeared a single time. This chain uses TRBV7-9 with TRBJ1-4; TRBD1 is a possible D gene (6 bases). CDR3 size: 16 residues. Germline loops: CDR1 SEHNR, CDR2 FQNEAQ (reference sequence). The V gene lost 5 bases and the J gene lost 3 bases, with 16 bases spanning the gap. CDR3 nucleotide sequence: TGTGCCAGCAGCATCCGCACAGGGACGGCTAATGAAAAACTGTTTTTT. This sequence encodes CASSIRTGTANEKLFF.

This clone was recorded once. The V call is TRBV9, the J call TRBJ1-3; no clear D. Trimming removed 5 bases from V and 4 bases from J, with 4 bases in between. Germline lookup yields CDR1 SGDLS and CDR2 YYNGEE. CDR3 size: 11 residues. CDR3 sequence: CASSLGNTIYF. In DNA, the CDR3 is TGTGCCAGCAGTCTGGGAAACACCATATATTTT.

The chain couples TRBV6-4 to TRBJ1-1; D is uncertain. V shed 3 bases and J shed 5 bases, with 10 bases lying between them. Germline V lookup: CDR1 MRHNA, CDR2 SNTAGT. The CDR3 has 13 residues. Here the CDR3 DNA reads TGTGCCAGCAGTGAGCGGGCGTGGACTGAAGCTTTCTTT. This encodes CASSERAWTEAFF.

The chain carries TRBV29-1 and TRBJ2-3; TRBD2 matches at 9 bases. J was trimmed by 4 bases and V by 4 bases; bases with no gene match: 9. Germline V gene data show CDR1 as SQVTM and CDR2 as ANQGSEA. The CDR3 covers 15 residues. In DNA, the CDR3 is TGCAGCGTTGGAGCTAGCGGGGCAGGCGCAGATACGCAGTATTTT. This codes for CSVGASGAGADTQYF.

The chain joins TRBV7-2 to TRBJ2-7; 8 bases agree with TRBD2. This CDR3 region has 16 residues. The trim removed 1 base at V and 2 bases at J, leaving 7 bases unmatched. The germline CDR1 and CDR2 sequences are SGHTA and FQGNSA. The CDR3 reads CASSLGAGGKPYEQYF. CDR3 nucleotides: TGTGCCAGCAGCTTAGGTGCGGGGGGCAAACCCTACGAGCAGTACTTC.

This clone was detected only once. V usage is TRBV7-9 and J usage is TRBJ1-2, with D hard to call. The CDR3 covers 13 residues. Per the germline V gene, CDR1 is SEHNR and CDR2 is FQNEAQ (reference sequence). V shed 3 bases and J shed 7 bases, with 12 bases lying between them. The DNA for the CDR3 is TGTGCCAGCAGCTTCGGGGAATCGAGTGGCTACACCTTC. It encodes CASSFGESSGYTF.

The rearrangement joins TRBV6-2 or TRBV6-3 to TRBJ2-1; TRBD1 agrees at 10 bases. Germline CDR1 reads MNHEY; CDR2 reads SVGEGT. V gave up 2 bases and J gave up 4 bases; unmatched junction bases: 8. The CDR3 is 17 amino acids. The CDR3 coding sequence is TGTGCCAGCAGTTACGCCGGGACAGGGGCAGGGTACAATGAGCAGTTCTTC. Its protein is CASSYAGTGAGYNEQFF.

This chain joins TRBV5-1 and TRBJ1-5; D is possibly TRBD1 (5 bases). This CDR3 region has 14 residues. Germline assignment: CDR1 SGHRS and CDR2 YFSETQ. V lost 2 bases and J lost 7, with 13 bases in between. CDR3 protein: CASSLGAGRQPQHF. CDR3 coding DNA: TGCGCCAGCAGCTTAGGGGCCGGGCGGCAGCCCCAGCATTTT.

The chain couples TRBV28 to TRBJ2-5; D is ambiguous. Germline V lookup: CDR1 MDHEN, CDR2 SYDVKM. The CDR3 loop spans 16 amino acids. Trimming removed 7 bases at V and 4 bases at J, with 22 bases between. The CDR3 region has the DNA TGTGCCAGCACCCCCTCAAGAGATAGCTTGGGAGAGACCCAGTACTTC. It yields the protein CASTPSRDSLGETQYF. The full variable domain, completed using reference TRBV28 and TRBJ2-5, is DVKVTQSSRYLVKRTGEKVFLECVQDMDHENMFWYRQDPGLGLRLIYFSYDVKMKEKGDIPEGYSVSREKKERFSLILESASTNQTSMYLCASTPSRDSLGETQYFGPGTRLLVL.